The following is a T cell receptor (beta chain) sequence with its context. This clonotype has only a few counts. It lacks a known antigen. No per-base quality is available; no much larger clone lies one base away. The data stem from a study of CD8 T cells in ankylosing spondylitis (TCRdb year 2017). As for the study more broadly: The study profiled T cell receptor beta repertoires in healthy donors and ankylosing spondylitis patients to find disease-linked TCR variants. The full study cohort comprised around 25 ankylosing spondylitis patients and about a hundred healthy donors. Peripheral blood was sampled, and synovial fluid was also collected from ankylosing spondylitis patients. The study at large found these results: A CD8+ phenotype was shown by the disease-linked clones, which were found at relatively low frequencies in peripheral blood. The disease-linked clones were reported to be significantly enriched in matched synovial fluid samples from ankylosing spondylitis patients. Blood from ankylosing spondylitis patients appeared to be characterized by a TCR beta motif made up of under ten highly homologous amino acid variants. Some of the motif variants had been reported before in the synovial fluid and blood of reactive arthritis patients, a finding that suggests common disease-initiation mechanisms.

TCRdb records Illumina HiSeq 2500 as the sequencer. Quantitative 5'-RACE with molecular barcodes was used to prepare TCR beta libraries. The authors' analysis ran thus. A new computational method, built on a probabilistic model of VDJ rearrangement, was used to identify disease-linked TCR variants. The raw public data were reprocessed by TCRdb itself: fastp quality trimming at Q25, MiXCR clonotype calling, in-frame beta chains only. Every CDR3 protein is listed once, alongside the most common genes and DNA of its rows. The V and J calls, along with clone size, are taken from TCRdb and not from the paper's own processing. The sample yields about 160,000 distinct CDR3 sequences; about 16% were counted once. The ten largest clones take up under 9% of the sample. Including cysteine and phenylalanine, the CDR3 has 12 amino acids. Just the 36-base CDR3 DNA is kept, in frame starting at base 1. V loses 3 bases, J loses 2 bases, and the germline ends lie 5 bases apart. CDR1 and CDR2 (ENHRY, SYGVKD) derive from the germline V gene.

The V and J segments used are TRBV10-3 and TRBJ2-7, with the identity of the D gene unclear. Sequenced material: blood, either unsorted or a sorted T cell fraction (not recorded which). The TCR originated in a male donor with ankylosing spondylitis or in good health (not recorded which). The nucleotide sequence reads as follows: TGTGCCATCAGTGAAAGCCCCTACGAGCAGTACTTC. Translated, it gives CAISESPYEQYF.